Shown below are 30 T cell receptor beta chains from a single sample sequenced in a study of response to subunit inactivated influenza vaccine. One entry per CDR3 protein, called by TCRdb with MiXCR from the RT-PCR reads. Found here are some 800,000 distinct CDR3 sequences, approximately 22% of them singletons; the top ten hold roughly a tenth. Sample: PBMCs from blood, taken 5 to 6 days after vaccination. These receptors were collected from a man aged 50-60 years who received an inactivated influenza vaccine.

This clonotype was seen many times. The chain is built from TRBV12-3 or TRBV12-4 and TRBJ2-5, with 13 bases fitting TRBD2. V trimming: 5 bases; J trimming: 3 bases; junction bases outside the gene matches: 9. The length of the CDR3 is 17 residues. This CDR3 reads CASSHRGTSGAKETQYF. CDR3 bases: TGTGCCAGCAGTCACCGAGGGACTAGCGGGGCTAAAGAGACCCAGTACTTC.

CDR3 residues: CASSQGRPKNQYF. DNA for the CDR3: TGTGCCAGCAGTCAAGGACGTCCCAAGAACCAGTACTTC. V is TRBV28 and J is TRBJ2-5, with D hard to call. Trimming took off 5 bases at V and 10 bases at J, with 17 bases between the two ends. This CDR3 contains 13 residues. The germline CDR1 and CDR2 sequences are MDHEN and SYDVKM.

This clonotype was counted between two and nine times. The CDR3 reads CASRSAAAGYNEQFF. The CDR3 coding sequence is TGTGCCAGCAGGTCCGCGGCAGCCGGCTACAATGAGCAGTTCTTC. The J gene is TRBJ2-1, the V gene TRBV6-1; D remains unclear. This CDR3 has 15 residues. The V end lost 6 bases, the J end lost 3 bases, and 15 bases lay between the germline ends. Germline values: CDR1 MNHNS, CDR2 SASEGT.

This clonotype was seen a single time. The chain uses TRBV29-1 and TRBJ2-2; 9 positions agree with TRBD2. V was pared by 4 bases and J by 4 bases, with 7 bases of the junction left unmatched. The CDR3 contains 15 residues. Germline-derived CDR1 and CDR2 are SQVTM and ANQGSEA. The CDR3 bases are TGCAGCGTTGTGATAGCGGGAGCTATCACCGGGGAGCTGTTTTTT. Its protein product is CSVVIAGAITGELFF.

This clonotype was seen at least ten times. The chain uses TRBV29-1 and TRBJ2-7; either TRBD1 or TRBD2 may supply D (7 bases each). V lost 6 bases, J lost 7 bases, and 22 bases lay in between. The CDR3 spans 14 residues. Per germline, CDR1 SQVTM and CDR2 ANQGSEA. The CDR3 loop reads CSVIHRGGGGEQYF. The CDR3 DNA reads TGCAGCGTCATCCACAGGGGAGGGGGGGGAGAGCAGTACTTC.

This clonotype appeared a few times. This sequence joins TRBV20-1 and TRBJ2-7; D is perhaps TRBD1 or TRBD2 (5 bases each). Trimming removed 1 base at V and 0 bases at J, with 13 bases between. In germline, CDR1 is DFQATT, CDR2 SNEGSKA (reference sequence). The CDR3 is 15 residues long. CDR3 bases: TGCAGTGCTAGAGGAGTGGCAGGGAGCTCCTACGAGCAGTACTTC. It codes for CSARGVAGSSYEQYF.

This clonotype showed up just once. The J gene is TRBJ2-1, the V gene TRBV5-1; D gene ambiguous. Trimming took off 0 bases at V and 8 bases at J, with 18 bases between the two ends. This CDR3 has 16 residues. Germline lookup yields CDR1 SGHRS and CDR2 YFSETQ. The CDR3 sequence: CASSLDGYPRKDEQFF. For the CDR3, the DNA is TGCGCCAGCAGCTTGGACGGTTACCCCAGGAAGGATGAGCAGTTCTTC.

The sample holds a few counts of this clonotype. An end of the junction does not agree with germline; a read error may underlie this. V gene TRBV7-2 combines with J gene TRBJ1-4; no clear D. Germline assignment: CDR1 SGHTA and CDR2 FQGNSA. The CDR3 sequence is 15 residues long. The CDR3 DNA reads as TGTGCCAGCAGCGAAGATGGGTTTCTTAATGAAAAACTGTTGTTT. It is translated as CASSEDGFLNEKLLF.

This clonotype was observed a single time. The chain couples TRBV20-1 to TRBJ2-5; 8 bases are a match to TRBD2. V trimming: 6 bases; J trimming: 3 bases; junction bases outside the gene matches: 6. From germline, CDR1 is DFQATT and CDR2 SNEGSKA (reference sequence). The CDR3 runs to 13 residues. The CDR3: CSAPFSGEETQYF. Here the CDR3 DNA reads TGCAGTGCCCCCTTTAGCGGGGAAGAGACCCAGTACTTC.

The V call is TRBV20-1, the J call TRBJ2-7, with 8 bases lining up with TRBD2. Germline lookup yields CDR1 DFQATT and CDR2 SNEGSKA (reference sequence). V was clipped by 3 bases and J by 6 bases; unmatched bases: 7. The length of the CDR3 is 13 residues. The CDR3 sequence is CSARDSGISEQYF. Written as DNA, the CDR3 is TGCAGTGCTAGGGATAGCGGGATTTCCGAGCAGTACTTC.

This clonotype was counted only a few times. The chain uses TRBV7-9 and TRBJ1-1; D might be TRBD1 (6 bases). The ends were cut back, 4 bases at V and 3 bases at J, with 15 bases in the middle. The V gene's germline CDR1 is SEHNR and CDR2 FQNEAQ (reference sequence). This CDR3 is 15 amino acids long. CDR3 coding DNA: TGTGCCAGCAGCTCAGACGAGGACAGAGACACTGAAGCTTTCTTT. This encodes CASSSDEDRDTEAFF.

The V gene is TRBV4-2, the J gene TRBJ2-7, with 8 bases aligning to TRBD1. CDR3 length equals 16 residues. Germline V lookup: CDR1 LGHNA, CDR2 YNFKEQ. J gave up 5 bases and V 0 bases, and 9 bases lay outside the gene matches. The CDR3 nucleotides read TGTGCCAGCAGCCAAGATTCTTCGGACAGGGTCCACGAGCAGTACTTC. Amino acid sequence: CASSQDSSDRVHEQYF.

This chain links TRBV20-1 with TRBJ2-1; D tentatively fits TRBD1 or TRBD2 (6 bases each). This CDR3 has 16 residues. V was trimmed by 1 base and J by 3 bases, leaving 16 bases between them. The germline gives CDR1 DFQATT, CDR2 SNEGSKA (reference sequence). CDR3 sequence: CSARGGAEPSYNEQFF. CDR3 nucleotides: TGCAGTGCTAGAGGGGGGGCGGAACCGAGCTACAATGAGCAGTTCTTC.

The V call is TRBV30, the J call TRBJ1-3; D is perhaps TRBD1 (6 bases). The CDR3 has 14 amino acids. Germline V gene sequence: CDR1 GTSNPN, CDR2 SVGIG (reference sequence). Trimming stripped 6 bases from V and 0 bases from J, with 12 bases between. CDR3 nucleotides: TGTGCCTGCCACAGGGAGTACTCTGGAAACACCATATATTTT. This encodes CACHREYSGNTIYF. Together with reference TRBV30 and TRBJ1-3, the CDR3 gives the full variable domain: SQTIHQWPATLVQPVGSPLSLECTVEGTSNPNLYWYRQAAGRGLQLLFYSVGIGQISSEVPQNLSASRPQDRQFILSSKKLLLSDSGFYLCACHREYSGNTIYFGEGSWLTVV.

This clonotype was seen a few times. The chain links TRBV5-6 to TRBJ1-5; 9 positions agree with TRBD1. Germline assignment: CDR1 SGHDT and CDR2 YYEEEE. V trimming: 3 bases; J trimming: 6 bases; junction bases outside the gene matches: 10. This CDR3 is built from 16 residues. DNA of the CDR3: TGTGCCAGCAGCTCCAACCACAGGGGGCAGGGTCAGCCCCAGCATTTT. Translation gives CASSSNHRGQGQPQHF.

This clonotype appeared a few times. The V gene is TRBV6-5, the J gene TRBJ1-1; no reliable D call. Trimming removed 2 bases from V and 5 bases from J, with 15 bases in between. The CDR3 runs to 15 residues. Germline V CDR1 and CDR2: MNHEY, SVGAGI. In DNA, the CDR3 is TGTGCCAGCAGTTACCCAGGCCGGGGAGGGACTGAAGCTTTCTTT. Translated, it gives CASSYPGRGGTEAFF.

The V call is TRBV6-1, the J call TRBJ2-2; 9 bases match TRBD2. Trimming removed 7 bases from V and 5 bases from J; junction bases left unmatched: 11. The germline V gene has CDR1 MNHNS and CDR2 SASEGT. The CDR3 consists of 16 residues. The CDR3 loop reads CASTDGAGGRTGELFF. For the CDR3, the DNA is TGTGCCAGCACCGACGGGGCGGGGGGGCGGACCGGGGAGCTGTTTTTT.

This chain joins TRBV24-1 and TRBJ1-5, with D tentatively TRBD1 (6 bases). The CDR3 contains 14 residues. Per germline, CDR1 KGHDR and CDR2 SFDVKD. The V gene lost 1 base and the J gene lost 6 bases, with 9 bases spanning the gap. CDR3 loop: CATSDLGGTQPQHF. In DNA form, the CDR3 reads TGTGCCACCAGTGATTTAGGGGGTACTCAGCCCCAGCATTTT.

This clonotype was seen more than once but under ten times. The chain recombines TRBV7-6 with TRBJ2-2, with D perhaps TRBD1 or TRBD2 (5 bases each). This CDR3 is built from 13 residues. V lost 3 bases and J 6 bases, leaving 8 bases between the germline ends. Looked up from germline, CDR1 is SGHVS and CDR2 is FNYEAQ. The CDR3 nucleotides are TGTGCCAGCAGCTTCATGGGGGCCGGGGAGCTGTTTTTT. Protein: CASSFMGAGELFF.

A few counts support this clonotype. V gene TRBV11-1 combines with J gene TRBJ2-2; TRBD2 agrees at 15 bases. The length of the CDR3 is 18 residues. Per germline, CDR1 SGHAT and CDR2 FQDESV (reference sequence). With V trimmed by 5 bases and J by 5 bases, 9 bases remained unmatched. The DNA for the CDR3 is TGTGCCAGCAGCCCTAACCCGGGACTAGCGGGAGGTACCGGGGAGCTGTTTTTT. Residues: CASSPNPGLAGGTGELFF.

This clonotype was recorded a few times. The gene calls are TRBV7-6 and TRBJ2-1, with TRBD2 matching 9 bases. The junction had 7 bases not matched to a gene; V was cut back by 2 bases and J by 2 bases. This CDR3 comprises 17 residues. Germline CDR1 and CDR2: SGHVS and FNYEAQ. CDR3: CASSLIATSGTYNEQFF. The DNA for the CDR3 is TGTGCCAGCAGCTTAATCGCGACTAGCGGAACCTACAATGAGCAGTTCTTC.

At least ten counts were recorded for this clonotype. An end of the junction differs from the germline gene, which may be a read error. This sequence joins TRBV29-1 and TRBJ1-2; TRBD1 matches 10 bases. Germline V gene lookup returns CDR1 SQVTM and CDR2 ANQGSEA. CDR3 length equals 13 residues. This chain's CDR3 is CSGEGQGDSGYTF. CDR3 nucleotide sequence: TGCAGCGGTGAAGGACAGGGGGATTCGGGCTACACCTTC.

CDR3 residues: CASSEYPDREETQYF. CDR3 bases: TGTGCCAGCAGTGAATACCCGGACAGAGAAGAGACCCAGTACTTC. This chain uses TRBV6-1 with TRBJ2-5; TRBD1 is a possible D gene (6 bases). The length of the CDR3 is 15 residues. Germline V gene lookup returns CDR1 MNHNS and CDR2 SASEGT. With 2 bases removed from V and 3 bases from J, the gap between germline ends came to 13 bases.

The V gene is TRBV4-2, the J gene TRBJ2-7; D gene ambiguous. The ends were cut back, 0 bases at V and 6 bases at J, with 21 bases in the middle. Per the germline V gene, CDR1 is LGHNA and CDR2 is YNFKEQ. This CDR3 comprises 17 residues. Written as DNA, the CDR3 is TGTGCCAGCAGCCAAGAAGCAGGTTCCCTTCAGGATGGCGAGCAGTACTTC. It yields the protein CASSQEAGSLQDGEQYF.

This sequence joins TRBV20-1 and TRBJ2-7; 10 bases map to TRBD2. V was clipped by 4 bases and J by 1 base; unmatched bases: 4. The CDR3 has 14 residues. The germline V gene encodes CDR1 DFQATT and CDR2 SNEGSKA (reference sequence). The CDR3: CSAIALAGSYEQYF. CDR3 in DNA: TGCAGTGCTATCGCACTAGCGGGGTCCTACGAGCAGTACTTC.

The gene calls are TRBV7-9 and TRBJ1-5, with D possibly matching TRBD1 (6 bases). Trimming stripped 1 base from V and 1 base from J, with 11 bases between. Germline assignment: CDR1 SEHNR and CDR2 FQNEAQ (reference sequence). This CDR3 is built from 16 residues. The CDR3 loop is CASSLGTATSNQPQHF. Written as DNA, the CDR3 is TGTGCCAGCAGCTTAGGGACAGCGACCAGCAATCAGCCCCAGCATTTT.

This clonotype was seen more than once but under ten times. V gene TRBV27 combines with J gene TRBJ2-5; D call uncertain. CDR1 is MNHEY, CDR2 SMNVEV, per germline (reference sequence). Trimming removed 8 bases from V and 7 bases from J, with 20 bases in between. CDR3 size: 14 residues. The CDR3 loop is CASGVSVGLGTQYF. The CDR3 coding sequence is TGTGCCAGCGGTGTATCCGTGGGCCTGGGGACCCAGTACTTC.

The chain has TRBV6-2 or TRBV6-3 and TRBJ2-7; D gene unclear. Trimming took off 7 bases at V and 6 bases at J, with 10 bases between the two ends. The V gene's germline CDR1 is MNHEY and CDR2 SVGEGT. This CDR3 has 11 residues. The CDR3 spells CASTHGIEQYF. The CDR3 DNA sequence: TGTGCCAGCACCCATGGGATCGAGCAGTACTTC.

This clonotype was detected only a few times. The rearrangement joins TRBV10-3 to TRBJ1-5; D is uncertain. The V and J ends lost 2 bases and 3 bases respectively, with 11 bases between them. The length of the CDR3 is 15 residues. The germline V gene has CDR1 ENHRY and CDR2 SYGVKD. CDR3 sequence (DNA): TGTGCCATCAGTGAGGTCGGCAGGTTCAATCAGCCCCAGCATTTT. Translating gives CAISEVGRFNQPQHF.

The chain has TRBV20-1 and TRBJ2-4; 7 nucleotides agree with TRBD1. Germline trimming cut 4 bases from V and 0 bases from J; bases unmatched to any gene: 6. The germline V gene encodes CDR1 DFQATT and CDR2 SNEGSKA (reference sequence). The CDR3 has 15 residues. Written as DNA, the CDR3 is TGCAGTGCTAAGGGACAGAATTTAGCCAAAAACATTCAGTACTTC. It translates to CSAKGQNLAKNIQYF.